Following are 10 T cell receptor beta chains from one sample sequenced in a study of T cells in Graves' hyperthyroidism and ophthalmopathy (dated by TCRdb to between 2018 and 2020). Library method: multiplex PCR. Sequencing was performed on an Illumina HiSeq 2000. Amplification of TCR beta CDR3 regions was carried out from RNA transcripts. For the first round of RT-PCR on the TCR CDR3, the HTBI primer set was used together with the Qiagen OneStep RT-PCR kit. The raw public data were reprocessed by TCRdb itself: fastp quality trimming at Q25, MiXCR clonotype calling, in-frame beta chains only. Entries are consolidated by CDR3 protein sequence, retaining the most common genes and DNA. The sample table records hundreds of thousands of distinct CDR3 sequences; around 21% of these occur just once. Roughly a third of the sample belongs to the ten largest clones. Sequencing was performed on blood. The origin of the receptors is a man aged 25-45 years with Graves' ophthalmopathy.

J is TRBJ2-7 and V is TRBV10-3; tentative D call: TRBD2 (6 bases). V was shortened by 0 bases and J by 1 base, with 13 bases between the two germline ends. The CDR3 consists of 16 residues. The germline CDR1 and CDR2 sequences are ENHRY and SYGVKD. CDR3 protein: CAISESLRTNSYEQYF. CDR3 DNA: TGTGCCATCAGTGAGTCGCTGCGGACTAATTCCTACGAGCAGTACTTC.

As to this clonotype: Being one base from a much bigger clone, this may be a read error. The V and J genes are TRBV11-1 and TRBJ2-7; TRBD1 aligns across 8 bases. The J call is doubtful: the DNA matches TRBJ2-1 better. The CDR3 runs to 14 residues. CDR1 and CDR2 (germline): SGHAT, FQDESV (reference sequence). As DNA, the CDR3 is TGTGCCAGTGTGGGGACAGGCCTCTCCTACGAGCAGTTCTTC. Residues: CASVGTGLSYEQFF.

The gene calls are TRBV4-1 and TRBJ2-1; TRBD1 aligns across 7 bases. V gave up 1 base and J gave up 8 bases; unmatched junction bases: 8. CDR1 and CDR2 (germline): MGHRA, YSYEKL. The CDR3 extends over 15 amino acids. CDR3 sequence (DNA): TGCGCCAGCAGCCAAGTCTTGGAAGGGGGCGATGAGCAGTTCTTC. It codes for CASSQVLEGGDEQFF.

There are many counts of this clonotype. The chain couples TRBV3-1 to TRBJ2-2; D call uncertain. The germline V gene has CDR1 LGHDT and CDR2 YNNKEL (reference sequence). The V end lost 0 bases, the J end lost 4 bases, and 12 bases lay between the germline ends. The CDR3 is 16 amino acids. The CDR3 nucleotides read TGTGCCAGCAGCCAAGAGTCGCAGGCAGGCACCGGGGAGCTGTTTTTT. Translating it yields CASSQESQAGTGELFF.

This clonotype has only a few counts. The chain recombines TRBV20-1 with TRBJ2-5, with TRBD2 matching over 10 bases. CDR3 size: 16 residues. CDR1 and CDR2 (germline): DFQATT, SNEGSKA (reference sequence). The ends lost 5 bases at V and 1 base at J; junction bases unmatched: 10. Here the CDR3 reads CSAPPITSGTQETQYF. The CDR3 DNA follows: TGCAGTGCTCCCCCGATAACTAGCGGGACCCAAGAGACCCAGTACTTC.

The rearrangement joins TRBV18 to TRBJ2-5, with 10 bases fitting TRBD2. Per germline, CDR1 KGHSH and CDR2 LQKENI. This CDR3 is 16 amino acids long. J gave up 1 base and V 2 bases, and 4 bases lay outside the gene matches. CDR3 residues: CASSPGLAEFQETQYF. In DNA form, the CDR3 reads TGTGCCAGCTCACCAGGACTAGCGGAGTTCCAAGAGACCCAGTACTTC. Filled out from reference TRBV18 and TRBJ2-5, the complete variable domain reads NAGVMQNPRHLVRRRGQEARLRCSPMKGHSHVYWYRQLPEEGLKFMVYLQKENIIDESGMPKERFSAEFPKEGPSILRIQQVVRGDSAAYFCASSPGLAEFQETQYFGPGTRLLVL.

In this sample, this clonotype turned up many times. CDR3 in DNA: TGTGCCACCAGCAGAGGCCTCGAGCAGTACTTC. Amino acid sequence: CATSRGLEQYF. The chain is built from TRBV15 and TRBJ2-7; D not resolved. In germline, CDR1 is LNHNV, CDR2 YYDKDF (reference sequence). The CDR3 has 11 amino acids. Trimming shortened V by 1 base and J by 6 bases, and 4 bases separated the two germline ends.

This clonotype has a handful of counts. The J gene is TRBJ1-1, the V gene TRBV13; no clear D. V lost 5 bases, J lost 4 bases, and 14 bases lay in between. The CDR3 sequence is 14 residues long. Germline-derived CDR1 and CDR2 are PRHDT and FYEKMQ (reference sequence). The CDR3 here is CASSAGFSLTEAFF. DNA for the CDR3: TGTGCCAGCAGCGCCGGATTTTCCCTCACTGAAGCTTTCTTT.

This clonotype was seen at least ten times. The chain links TRBV28 to TRBJ1-5; a possible D gene is TRBD1 (5 bases). Looked up from germline, CDR1 is MDHEN and CDR2 is SYDVKM. The CDR3 runs to 14 residues. Trimming took off 2 bases at V and 7 bases at J, with 12 bases between the two ends. The CDR3 coding sequence is TGTGCCAGCAGTTTACCGAGGGGTGGACAGCCCCAGCATTTT. Protein: CASSLPRGGQPQHF.

The rearrangement links TRBV11-2 to TRBJ2-5; TRBD2 agrees at 8 bases. J lost 4 bases, V lost 3 bases, and 10 bases had no gene match. Germline V gives CDR1 SGHAT, CDR2 FQNNGV. This CDR3 is built from 16 residues. The CDR3 loop reads CASSLGIGRGGETQYF. The CDR3 DNA is TGTGCCAGCAGCTTGGGAATCGGGAGGGGCGGAGAGACCCAGTACTTC. The variable domain in full, with the rest retrieved from reference TRBV11-2 and TRBJ2-5, is EAGVAQSPRYKIIEKRQSVAFWCNPISGHATLYWYQQILGQGPKLLIQFQNNGVVDDSQLPKDRFSAERLKGVDSTLKIQPAKLEDSAVYLCASSLGIGRGGETQYFGPGTRLLVL.